This T cell receptor beta chain was obtained from a study of T cells in Graves' hyperthyroidism and ophthalmopathy. The V gene lost 2 bases and the J gene lost 10 bases, with 14 bases spanning the gap. This CDR3 has 13 amino acids. This clonotype occurred many times. Regions amplified from RNA transcripts were the TCR beta CDR3 regions. Using the HTBI primer set, a first-round RT-PCR was run on the TCR CDR3. TCRdb redid the calling of the multiplex PCR reads with MiXCR, one entry per CDR3 protein. The table lists fewer than 700,000 distinct CDR3 sequences, 15% to 20% of them singletons. This TCR was recovered from a woman aged 18-35 years with Graves' ophthalmopathy. V gene TRBV12-3 or TRBV12-4 combines with J gene TRBJ1-1; D not certain. The specimen sequenced was blood. The CDR3 sequence: CASSLIGGLGAFF. The CDR3 DNA is TGTGCCAGCAGTTTAATAGGAGGGTTGGGAGCTTTCTTT.